A selection of T cell receptor beta chains follows, all from one sample in a study of a mutant IDH1 vaccine in newly diagnosed glioma. These TCRs' antigens remain unknown. TCRdb's table, derived via immunoSEQ multiplex PCR, lists solely in-frame clones and lacks some. This repertoire shows tens of thousands of clones, 60% to 85% found once; its top ten account for more than 4%. The material was PBMCs, obtained from a glioma patient whose treatment included an IDH1 peptide vaccine. These receptors all stem from a woman in her forties with glioma. Some clones in this sample may be carry-over from other donors' samples. The conserved cysteine and the conserved F or W are not part of the CDR3 here. D genes are given only for firm matches.

>.|TRBV6-5|TRBJ2-5
ASSYSVIQETQY
>.|TRBV19|TRBJ1-1
ASSTLKTVMNTEAF
>.|TRBV18|TRBJ2-5
ASSQRTAETQY
>TRBD2|TRBV30|TRBJ2-3
AWGGGGAETQY
>.|TRBV30|TRBJ2-5
AWSVGPRGTQY
>.|TRBV2|TRBJ2-7
ASVLGGTRYEQY
>TRBD1|TRBV14|TRBJ1-1
ASSLGDRDEAF
>.|TRBV6-1|TRBJ1-1
ASLGPNTEAF
>.|TRBV5-1|TRBJ1-6
ASSLVGENSPLH
>.|TRBV5-1|TRBJ1-1
ASSQNPQKSGTEAF
>.|TRBV10-3|TRBJ2-7
AISSLGGGYEQY
>.|TRBV15|TRBJ1-1
ATSTRVTGTEAF
>TRBD1|TRBV6-6|TRBJ2-7
ASSYLTGDYEQY
>TRBD2|TRBV27|TRBJ2-7
ASSLGTSGFYEQY
>.|TRBV5-1|TRBJ1-3
ASSLWGGDTYSGNTIY
>TRBD1|TRBV13|TRBJ2-1
ASSWTGYNEQF
>.|TRBV30|TRBJ2-2
AWSQPGELF
>TRBD1|TRBV5-1|TRBJ1-2
ASSPGQKYGYT
>TRBD1|TRBV18|TRBJ1-1
ASSPLPGQGDGEAF
>.|TRBV10-3|TRBJ1-1
AISVAGGRGGTEAF
>TRBD1|TRBV30|TRBJ1-2
AWTNSDRGNYGYT
>.|TRBV2|TRBJ1-1
ASSGDVMNTEAF
>TRBD1|TRBV5-4|TRBJ1-2
ASSTETGRYGYT
>.|TRBV11-2|TRBJ2-5
ASSLAGEGTQY
>.|TRBV7-8|TRBJ1-1
ASSLEVGAHTEAF
>.|TRBV5-1|TRBJ1-4
ASRQGSTTNEKLF
>.|TRBV9|TRBJ2-3
ASSEDAPDTQY
>.|TRBV5-4|TRBJ2-7
ASSFAGSTYEQY
>.|TRBV25-1|TRBJ1-1
ASSEYSGLNTEAF
>.|TRBV7-6|TRBJ2-3
ACSWGGFTDTQY
>.|TRBV9|TRBJ1-2
ASSVADTLYGYT
>TRBD1|TRBV10-3|TRBJ2-5
AISEIRGQGRETQY
>.|TRBV6-5|TRBJ2-2
ASSYGLNTGELF